This TCR beta chain was retrieved from a study of blood T cells in healthy people across ages. The germline gives CDR1 ENHRY, CDR2 SYGVKD. The CDR3 contains 16 residues. V lost 3 bases and J 1 base, leaving 13 bases between the germline ends. Through a sample-barcoded 5' primer and a J-beta primer mix, a second PCR was run for roughly 6 to 11 cycles. Each CDR3 protein gets one entry after TCRdb re-called the 5' RACE reads with MiXCR. The table records 1,500,000 or so distinct CDR3 sequences, 42% of them present only once. Ten milliliters of peripheral blood were drawn from each donor into EDTA-treated tubes.

The sequencing input was blood. This clonotype was obtained from a young woman in good health. The chain uses TRBV10-3 and TRBJ1-3; D is undetermined. As DNA, the CDR3 is TGTGCCATCAGTGATGCTGGGGTCATGTCTGGAAACACCATATATTTT. Translating gives CAISDAGVMSGNTIYF.